The 3 T cell receptor beta chains listed next were all sequenced from one sample in a study of T-cell reconstitution after alpha-beta-depleted transplantation in children. Unique molecular identifiers were used to barcode this TCRbeta library. TCRdb itself ran the PCR reads through MiXCR, one entry per CDR3 protein. Among 450,000 to 550,000 distinct CDR3 sequences listed, more than 9.5% were seen once. The sequencing used PBMCs, mostly from graft donor cells, collected 180 days after TCRalphabeta/CD19-depleted stem cell transplant. The receptors come from a female patient between 2 and 15 years old who had a stem cell transplant for aplastic anemia, so the T cells may come from the graft donor.

This clonotype has more than one count but fewer than ten. The V call is TRBV11-2, the J call TRBJ2-5, with a tentative D call TRBD1 (5 bases). Trimming took off 0 bases at V and 7 bases at J, with 21 bases between the two ends. The germline CDR1 and CDR2 sequences are SGHAT and FQNNGV. The CDR3 totals 17 residues. CDR3 sequence: CASSLDWGSDVKGTQYF. The CDR3 region has the DNA TGTGCCAGCAGCTTAGATTGGGGCTCCGACGTCAAAGGGACCCAGTACTTC.

This clonotype was seen more than once but under ten times. The chain employs TRBV5-1 and TRBJ1-3; D is unresolved. CDR1 is SGHRS and CDR2 is YFSETQ in the germline V gene. Trimming shortened V by 4 bases and J by 2 bases, and 19 bases separated the two germline ends. The CDR3 is 17 amino acids. The DNA for the CDR3 is TGCGCCAGCAGCCCCGAACACGCGGGGAGGGCTGGAAACACCATATATTTT. Protein sequence: CASSPEHAGRAGNTIYF. Combining the CDR3 with reference TRBV5-1 and TRBJ1-3 gives the whole variable domain KAGVTQTPRYLIKTRGQQVTLSCSPISGHRSVSWYQQTPGQGLQFLFEYFSETQRNKGNFPGRFSGRQFSNSRSEMNVSTLELGDSALYLCASSPEHAGRAGNTIYFGEGSWLTVV.

This clonotype was counted at least ten times. The chain joins TRBV5-1 to TRBJ2-3; tentative D call: TRBD2 (5 bases). CDR3 length: 14 residues. Trimming stripped 4 bases from V and 4 bases from J, with 13 bases between. Germline V gene lookup returns CDR1 SGHRS and CDR2 YFSETQ. The CDR3 sequence is CASSSGFPADTQYF. Written as DNA, the CDR3 is TGCGCCAGCAGCAGCGGTTTCCCAGCAGATACGCAGTATTTT. Filled out from reference TRBV5-1 and TRBJ2-3, the complete variable domain reads KAGVTQTPRYLIKTRGQQVTLSCSPISGHRSVSWYQQTPGQGLQFLFEYFSETQRNKGNFPGRFSGRQFSNSRSEMNVSTLELGDSALYLCASSSGFPADTQYFGPGTRLTVL.